This entry lists 9 T cell receptor beta chains sequenced from one sample in a study of T cells in localized non-small cell lung cancer. Data came from immunoSEQ multiplex PCR; TCRdb stores just in-frame clones and leaves some out. Of tens of thousands of clones in the sample, roughly four fifths were seen once. The sample in question was peripheral blood, obtained before any cancer treatment. These receptors were collected from a female donor over 55 with stage I lung adenocarcinoma.

V and J are TRBV5-1 and TRBJ2-3, with 8 bases aligning to TRBD2. Germline V CDR1 and CDR2: SGHRS, YFSETQ. With V trimmed by 4 bases and J by 4 bases, 11 bases remained unmatched. The CDR3 length is 16 residues. The CDR3 reads CASSLGLAGGADTQYF. Written as DNA, the CDR3 is TGCGCCAGCAGCCTCGGCCTAGCGGGTGGCGCAGATACGCAGTATTTT.

V and J are TRBV6-5 and TRBJ1-2; 7 bases are shared with TRBD1. The CDR3 sequence is 13 residues long. CDR1 is MNHEY, CDR2 SVGAGI, per germline. With 7 bases clipped from V and 4 bases from J, the junction kept 6 bases outside the gene matches. The CDR3 here is CASTDGTAYGYTF. Here the CDR3 DNA reads TGTGCCAGCACCGACGGGACAGCCTATGGCTACACCTTC.

The chain recombines TRBV6-5 with TRBJ2-1; TRBD1 agrees at 11 bases. Germline V gene lookup returns CDR1 MNHEY and CDR2 SVGAGI. The trim removed 5 bases at V and 1 base at J, leaving 1 base unmatched. There are 15 residues in the CDR3. The CDR3 spells CASSRDRGSYNEQFF. The CDR3 DNA reads as TGTGCCAGCAGTCGGGACAGGGGGTCCTACAATGAGCAGTTCTTC.

V gene TRBV7-9 combines with J gene TRBJ2-1; D is tentatively TRBD1 or TRBD2 (5 bases each). V lost 4 bases and J 0 bases, leaving 19 bases between the germline ends. Germline V gene lookup returns CDR1 SEHNR and CDR2 FQNEAQ (reference sequence). The CDR3 covers 18 residues. The CDR3 sequence is CASSSNRGLPYSYNEQFF. The CDR3 DNA is TGTGCCAGCAGCTCGAATCGGGGCCTACCTTACTCCTACAATGAGCAGTTCTTC.

The chain couples TRBV27 to TRBJ1-2; perhaps TRBD1 as D (6 bases). Germline V CDR1 and CDR2: MNHEY, SMNVEV (reference sequence). This CDR3 comprises 14 residues. With 5 bases removed from V and 4 bases from J, the gap between germline ends came to 14 bases. The CDR3 here is CASSPQQGGYGYTF. The DNA for the CDR3 is TGTGCCAGCAGTCCCCAACAGGGTGGCTATGGCTACACCTTC.

This clone was counted a single time. J is TRBJ2-1 and V is TRBV5-1; 9 bases align to TRBD2. The germline V gene encodes CDR1 SGHRS and CDR2 YFSETQ. This CDR3 is 16 amino acids long. With 0 bases clipped from V and 2 bases from J, the junction kept 3 bases outside the gene matches. This CDR3 is CASSLDASGTYNEQFF. The CDR3 region has the DNA TGCGCCAGCAGCTTGGATGCTAGCGGGACCTACAATGAGCAGTTCTTC.

This sequence joins TRBV10-2 and TRBJ2-7; 7 nucleotides agree with TRBD1. CDR3 length: 16 amino acids. V lost 7 bases and J lost 5; bases outside the gene matches: 17. CDR1 is WSHSY and CDR2 is SAAADI in the germline V gene. The CDR3 DNA is TGCGCCAGCAAGGGGGCAAGGGGCGCAACAATCGACGAGCAGTACTTC. It yields the protein CASKGARGATIDEQYF.

The chain carries TRBV6-1 and TRBJ2-4; D possibly corresponds to TRBD1 (5 bases). Trimming removed 3 bases from V and 2 bases from J, with 20 bases in between. The CDR3 totals 18 residues. Germline lookup yields CDR1 MNHNS and CDR2 SASEGT. The CDR3 protein is CASSEIQGMFGTKNIQYF. The CDR3 coding sequence is TGTGCCAGCAGTGAGATCCAGGGTATGTTCGGTACCAAAAACATTCAGTACTTC.

The chain couples TRBV21-1 to TRBJ2-5; the D call of TRBD2 is as the table states it, not checked on the DNA. TRBV21-1 corresponds to a pseudogene. This CDR3 has 14 residues. The CDR3 bases are TGTGCCATGCCCTTGGGACTAGCTGAGGAGACCCAGTACTTC. Protein: CAMPLGLAEETQYF.